Sequencing of this T cell receptor (beta chain) was carried out in a study of blood T cell repertoires in COVID-19. Across the whole study: The United States, Italy and Spain were the sources of the acute and convalescent COVID-19 samples.

In the original workflow: Counts of nucleated cells, estimated from reference gene primer amplification, were obtained. The data were produced by immunoSEQ multiplex PCR, yet TCRdb's version contains in-frame clones alone and is incomplete. That table supplies the V and J calls and clone size; D and trimming were determined from the DNA. Of 340,000 or so clones detected, about nine tenths appear once; the ten largest clones hold 1%. This CDR3 region has 15 residues. In germline, CDR1 is GTSNPN, CDR2 SVGIG (reference sequence). Trimming shortened V by 0 bases and J by 5 bases, and 14 bases separated the two germline ends.

This TCR was sampled from a man aged 45-60 years with active or convalescent COVID-19. The sample was peripheral blood. V is TRBV30 and J is TRBJ2-1, with a tentative D call TRBD2 (7 bases). This CDR3 reads CAWSVRGAVNNEQFF. The CDR3 DNA sequence: TGTGCCTGGAGTGTACGGGGGGCCGTGAACAATGAGCAGTTCTTC.